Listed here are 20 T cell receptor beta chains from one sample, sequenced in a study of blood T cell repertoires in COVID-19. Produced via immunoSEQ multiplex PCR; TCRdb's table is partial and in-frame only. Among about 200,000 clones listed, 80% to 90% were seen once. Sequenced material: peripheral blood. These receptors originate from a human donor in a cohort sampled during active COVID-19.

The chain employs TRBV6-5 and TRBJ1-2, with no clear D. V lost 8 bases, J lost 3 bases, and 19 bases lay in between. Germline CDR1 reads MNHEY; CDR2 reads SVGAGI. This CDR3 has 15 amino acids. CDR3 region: CASSSAAGGHYGYTF. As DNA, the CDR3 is TGTGCCAGCTCCTCCGCAGCGGGCGGGCACTATGGCTACACCTTC.

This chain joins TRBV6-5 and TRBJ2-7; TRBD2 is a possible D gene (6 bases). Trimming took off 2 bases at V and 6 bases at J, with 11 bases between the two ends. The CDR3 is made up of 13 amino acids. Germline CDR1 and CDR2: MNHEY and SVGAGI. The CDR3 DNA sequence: TGTGCCAGCAGTTACGGGAGGCTCTCCGAGCAGTACGTC. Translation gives CASSYGRLSEQYV.

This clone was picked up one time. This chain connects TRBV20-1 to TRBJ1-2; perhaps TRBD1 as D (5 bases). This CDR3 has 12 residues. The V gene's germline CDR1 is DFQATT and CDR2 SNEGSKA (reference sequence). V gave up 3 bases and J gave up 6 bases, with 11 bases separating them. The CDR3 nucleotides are TGCAGTGCTAGTGCTAGGGGTCATGGCTACACCTTC. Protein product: CSASARGHGYTF.

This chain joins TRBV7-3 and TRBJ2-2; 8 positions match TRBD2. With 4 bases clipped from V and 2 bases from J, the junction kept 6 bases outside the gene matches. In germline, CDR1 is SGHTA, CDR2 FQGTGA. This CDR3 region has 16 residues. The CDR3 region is CASSSTGLANTGELFF. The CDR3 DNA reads TGTGCCAGCAGCTCAACCGGACTAGCTAACACCGGGGAGCTGTTTTTT.

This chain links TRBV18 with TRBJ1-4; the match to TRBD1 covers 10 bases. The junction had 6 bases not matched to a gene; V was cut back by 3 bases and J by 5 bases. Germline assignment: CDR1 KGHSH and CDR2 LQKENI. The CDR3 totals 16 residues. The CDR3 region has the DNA TGTGCCAGCTCACCCAACCGGGGACAGGGGAATGAAAAACTGTTTTTT. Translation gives CASSPNRGQGNEKLFF.

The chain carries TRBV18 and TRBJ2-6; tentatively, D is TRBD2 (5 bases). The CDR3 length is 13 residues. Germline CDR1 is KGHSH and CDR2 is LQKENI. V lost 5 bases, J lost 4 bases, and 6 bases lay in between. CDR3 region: CASSTGGANVLTF. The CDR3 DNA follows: TGTGCCAGCTCAACGGGGGGGGCCAACGTCCTGACTTTC.

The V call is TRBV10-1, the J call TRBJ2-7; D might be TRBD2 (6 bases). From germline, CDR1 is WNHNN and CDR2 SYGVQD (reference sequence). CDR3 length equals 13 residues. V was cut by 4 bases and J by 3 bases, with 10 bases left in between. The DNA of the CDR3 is TGCGCCAGCAGTGCTTCGGGAGTCTACGAGCAGTACGTC. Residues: CASSASGVYEQYV.

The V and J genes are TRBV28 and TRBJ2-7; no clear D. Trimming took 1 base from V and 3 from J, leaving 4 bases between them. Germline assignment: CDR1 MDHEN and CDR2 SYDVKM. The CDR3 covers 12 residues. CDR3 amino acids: CASSLFRYEQYF. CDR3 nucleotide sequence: TGTGCCAGCAGTTTATTCCGCTACGAGCAGTACTTC.

The CDR3 DNA reads TGTGCCAGTAGTATAGATCGGCAGGGGGCGGCCGGGGAGCTGTTTTTT. It yields the protein CASSIDRQGAAGELFF. The chain links TRBV19 to TRBJ2-2; 8 nucleotides match TRBD1. V lost 0 bases and J lost 6; bases outside the gene matches: 6. The CDR3 covers 16 residues. Germline V gives CDR1 LNHDA, CDR2 SQIVND (reference sequence). Using reference TRBV19 and TRBJ2-2 for the parts outside the CDR3, the full variable domain is DGGITQSPKYLFRKEGQNVTLSCEQNLNHDAMYWYRQDPGQGLRLIYYSQIVNDFQKGDIAEGYSVSREKKESFPLTVTSAQKNPTAFYLCASSIDRQGAAGELFFGEGSRLTVL.

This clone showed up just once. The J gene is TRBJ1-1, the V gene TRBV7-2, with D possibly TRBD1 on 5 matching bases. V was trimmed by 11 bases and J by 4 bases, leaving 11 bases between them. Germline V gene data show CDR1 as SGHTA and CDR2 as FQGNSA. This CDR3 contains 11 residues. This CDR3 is CAGGEGTEAFF. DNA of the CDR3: TGTGCCGGGGGGGAGGGCACTGAAGCTTTCTTT.

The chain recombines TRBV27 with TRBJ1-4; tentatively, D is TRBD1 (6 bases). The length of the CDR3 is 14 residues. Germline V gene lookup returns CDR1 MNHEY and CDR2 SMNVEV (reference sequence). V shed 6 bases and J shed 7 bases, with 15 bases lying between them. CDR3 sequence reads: CASRRGGATEKLFF. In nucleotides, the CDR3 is TGTGCCAGCAGGAGAGGGGGGGCTACTGAAAAACTGTTTTTT.

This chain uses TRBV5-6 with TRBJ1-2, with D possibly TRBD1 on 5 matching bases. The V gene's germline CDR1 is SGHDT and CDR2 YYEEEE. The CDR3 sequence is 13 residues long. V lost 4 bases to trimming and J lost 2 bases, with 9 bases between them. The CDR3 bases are TGTGCCAGCAGCCCCCAGGGAAACTATGGCTACACCTTC. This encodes CASSPQGNYGYTF.

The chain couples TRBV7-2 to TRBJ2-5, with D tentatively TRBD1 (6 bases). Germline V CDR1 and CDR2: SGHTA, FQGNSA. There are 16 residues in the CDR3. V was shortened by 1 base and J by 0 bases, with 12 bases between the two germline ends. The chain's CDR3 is CASSLGRGMYQETQYF. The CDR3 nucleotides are TGTGCCAGCAGCTTAGGTAGGGGGATGTACCAAGAGACCCAGTACTTC.

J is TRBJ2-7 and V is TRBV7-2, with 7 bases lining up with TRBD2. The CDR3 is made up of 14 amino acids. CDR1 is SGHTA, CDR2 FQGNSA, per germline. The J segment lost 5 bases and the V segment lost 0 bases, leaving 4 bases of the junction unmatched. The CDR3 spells CASSLAGGLDEQYF. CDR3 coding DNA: TGTGCCAGCAGCTTAGCGGGAGGGCTAGACGAGCAGTACTTC.

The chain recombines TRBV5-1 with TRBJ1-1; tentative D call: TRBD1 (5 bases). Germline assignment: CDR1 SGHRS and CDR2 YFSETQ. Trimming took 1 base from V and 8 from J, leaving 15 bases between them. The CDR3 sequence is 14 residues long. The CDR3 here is CASSLMGTGFEAFF. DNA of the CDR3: TGCGCCAGCAGCTTGATGGGCACAGGATTCGAAGCTTTCTTT.

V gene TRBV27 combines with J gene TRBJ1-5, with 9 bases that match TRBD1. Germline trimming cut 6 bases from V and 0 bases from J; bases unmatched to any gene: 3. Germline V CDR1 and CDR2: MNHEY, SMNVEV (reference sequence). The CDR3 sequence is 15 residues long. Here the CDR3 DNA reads TGTGCCAGCAGGGGACAGGGCGTTAGCAATCAGCCCCAGCATTTT. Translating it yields CASRGQGVSNQPQHF.

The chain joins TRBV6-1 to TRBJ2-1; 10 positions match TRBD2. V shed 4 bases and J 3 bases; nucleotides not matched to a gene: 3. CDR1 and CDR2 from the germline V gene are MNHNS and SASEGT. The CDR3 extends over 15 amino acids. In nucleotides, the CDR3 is TGTGCCAGCAGTGTAGCTAGCGGGAGCTACAATGAGCAGTTCTTC. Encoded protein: CASSVASGSYNEQFF.

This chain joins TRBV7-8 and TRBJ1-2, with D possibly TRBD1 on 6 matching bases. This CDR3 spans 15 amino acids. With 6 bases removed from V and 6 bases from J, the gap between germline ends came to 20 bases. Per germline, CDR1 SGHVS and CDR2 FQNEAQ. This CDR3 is CASRPNLQGGHGYTF. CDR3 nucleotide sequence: TGTGCCAGCAGACCCAACCTACAGGGCGGCCATGGCTACACCTTC. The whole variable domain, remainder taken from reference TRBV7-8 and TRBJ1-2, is GAGVSQSPRYKVAKRGQDVALRCDPISGHVSLFWYQQALGQGPEFLTYFQNEAQLDKSGLPSDRFFAERPEGSVSTLKIQRTQQEDSAVYLCASRPNLQGGHGYTFGSGTRLTVV.

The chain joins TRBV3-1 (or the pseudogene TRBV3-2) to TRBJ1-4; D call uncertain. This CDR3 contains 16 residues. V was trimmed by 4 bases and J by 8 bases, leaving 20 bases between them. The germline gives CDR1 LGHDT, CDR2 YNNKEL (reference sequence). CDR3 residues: CASSPADPRELEKLFF. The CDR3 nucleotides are TGTGCCAGCAGCCCGGCTGATCCGCGGGAACTCGAAAAACTGTTTTTT.

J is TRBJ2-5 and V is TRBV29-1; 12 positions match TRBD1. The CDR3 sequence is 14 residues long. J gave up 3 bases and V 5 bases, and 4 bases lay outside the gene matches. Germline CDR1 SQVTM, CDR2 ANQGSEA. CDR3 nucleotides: TGCAGCGTTTGGGACAGGGGGCGAAAAGAGACCCAGTACTTC. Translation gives CSVWDRGRKETQYF.